This is a list of T cell receptor beta chains from one sample in a study of HIV-infected patients and healthy controls. TCRdb re-derived calls from the 5' RACE reads in MiXCR, one entry per CDR3 protein. Of about 70,000 distinct CDR3 sequences in the sample, about 15% were seen once. Specimen: CD4+ T cells from blood. These receptors were obtained from a human donor in good health. CDR3s include the opening cysteine and the closing phenylalanine or tryptophan. Fields, in order: V gene, D gene, CDR3 length, clone size, J gene, CDR3 DNA, CDR3 protein. The D gene is left open where the match is weak. Clone size is not always given. Where it is, it says once, few, many or a class for expanded clones.

TRBV9	NA	12	many	TRBJ1-3	TGTGCCAGCGGTCCACAAGGAAACACCATATATTTT	CASGPQGNTIYF
TRBV7-2	NA	13	few	TRBJ1-1	TGTGCCAGCAGGCAGACAGCGAACACTGAAGCTTTCTTT	CASRQTANTEAFF
TRBV12-3/TRBV12-4	TRBD1	16	many	TRBJ1-5	TGTGCCAGCAGTCCTAGAGCGACAGGGGGTAATCAGCCCCAGCATTTT	CASSPRATGGNQPQHF
TRBV12-3/TRBV12-4	TRBD2	15	NA	TRBJ2-5	TGTGCCAGCAGTACTAGCGGGTCCGGCGGGGAGACCCAGTACTTC	CASSTSGSGGETQYF
TRBV18	TRBD1	14	few	TRBJ1-4	TGTGCCAGCTCACTGGGACAGGGGAATGAAAAACTGTTTTTT	CASSLGQGNEKLFF
TRBV18	TRBD1	16	many	TRBJ1-1	TGTGCCAGCTCACCACCGACAGGGTTGGTGAACACTGAAGCTTTCTTT	CASSPPTGLVNTEAFF
TRBV11-1	TRBD1	14	NA	TRBJ1-6	TGTGCCAGCAGCTCGGGACAGAGTAATTCACCCCTCCACTTT	CASSSGQSNSPLHF
TRBV5-4	NA	12	many	TRBJ1-2	TGTGCCAGCAGCTTAGGGGGCTATGGCTACACCTTC	CASSLGGYGYTF
TRBV9	TRBD2	16	few	TRBJ2-5	TGTGCCAGCAGCGTCCTTAGCGGGCACACCCAAGAGACCCAGTACTTC	CASSVLSGHTQETQYF
TRBV12-3/TRBV12-4	NA	14	few	TRBJ2-5	TGTGCCAGCAGTTTGGGACCGCCCGGGGAGACCCAGTACTTC	CASSLGPPGETQYF